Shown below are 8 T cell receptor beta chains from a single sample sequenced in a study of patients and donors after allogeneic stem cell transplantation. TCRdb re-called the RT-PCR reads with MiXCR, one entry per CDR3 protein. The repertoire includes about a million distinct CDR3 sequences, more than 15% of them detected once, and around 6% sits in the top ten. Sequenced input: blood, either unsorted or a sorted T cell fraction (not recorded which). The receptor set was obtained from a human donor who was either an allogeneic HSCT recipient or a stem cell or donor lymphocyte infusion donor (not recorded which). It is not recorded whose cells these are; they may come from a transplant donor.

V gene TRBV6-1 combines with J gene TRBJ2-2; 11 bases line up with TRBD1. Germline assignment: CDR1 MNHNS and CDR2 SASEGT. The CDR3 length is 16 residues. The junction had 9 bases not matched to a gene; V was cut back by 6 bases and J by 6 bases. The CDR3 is CASSSLGQGAPGELFF. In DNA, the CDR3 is TGTGCCAGCAGCTCACTCGGACAGGGGGCTCCCGGGGAGCTGTTTTTT.

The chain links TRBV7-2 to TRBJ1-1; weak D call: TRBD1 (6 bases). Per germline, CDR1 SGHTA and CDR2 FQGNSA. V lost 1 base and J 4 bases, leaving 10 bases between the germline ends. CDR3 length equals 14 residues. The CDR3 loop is CASSLEPRGTEAFF. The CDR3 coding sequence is TGTGCCAGCAGCTTAGAACCCAGGGGCACTGAAGCTTTCTTT.

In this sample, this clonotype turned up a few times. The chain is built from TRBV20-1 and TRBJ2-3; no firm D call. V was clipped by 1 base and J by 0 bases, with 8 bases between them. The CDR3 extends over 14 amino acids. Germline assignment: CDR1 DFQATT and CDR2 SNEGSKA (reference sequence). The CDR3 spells CSARAQSSTDTQYF. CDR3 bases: TGCAGTGCTAGAGCCCAATCTAGCACAGATACGCAGTATTTT.

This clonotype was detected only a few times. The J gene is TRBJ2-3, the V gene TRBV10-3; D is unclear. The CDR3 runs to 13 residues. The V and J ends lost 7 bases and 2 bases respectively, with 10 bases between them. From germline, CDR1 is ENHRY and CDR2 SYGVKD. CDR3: CAITQDSTDTQYF. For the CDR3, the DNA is TGTGCCATCACCCAGGATTCCACAGATACGCAGTATTTT.

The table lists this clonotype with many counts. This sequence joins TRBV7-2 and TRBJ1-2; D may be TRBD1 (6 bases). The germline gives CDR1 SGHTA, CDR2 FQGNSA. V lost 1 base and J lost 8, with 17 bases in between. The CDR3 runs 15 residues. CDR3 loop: CASSLVGRGQDGYTF. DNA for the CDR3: TGTGCCAGCAGCTTAGTTGGCAGGGGTCAAGACGGCTACACCTTC.

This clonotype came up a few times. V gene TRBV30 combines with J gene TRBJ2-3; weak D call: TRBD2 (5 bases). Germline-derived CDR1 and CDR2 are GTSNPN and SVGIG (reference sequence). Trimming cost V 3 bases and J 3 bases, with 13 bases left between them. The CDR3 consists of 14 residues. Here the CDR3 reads CAWSKYGETDTQYF. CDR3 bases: TGTGCCTGGAGCAAGTACGGGGAGACAGATACGCAGTATTTT.

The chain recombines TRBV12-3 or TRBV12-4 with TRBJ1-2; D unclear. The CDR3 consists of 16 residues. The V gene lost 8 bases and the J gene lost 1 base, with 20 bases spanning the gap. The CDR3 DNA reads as TGTGCCAGCCACCACCGGACGGATTTTCTTAACTATGGCTACACCTTC. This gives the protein CASHHRTDFLNYGYTF.

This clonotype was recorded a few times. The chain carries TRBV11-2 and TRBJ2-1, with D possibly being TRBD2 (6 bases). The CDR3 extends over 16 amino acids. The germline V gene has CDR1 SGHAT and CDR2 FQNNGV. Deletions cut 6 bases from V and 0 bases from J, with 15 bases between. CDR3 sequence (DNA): TGTGCCAGCAGTCCCGGGACTGCCCCCTCCTACAATGAGCAGTTCTTC. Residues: CASSPGTAPSYNEQFF. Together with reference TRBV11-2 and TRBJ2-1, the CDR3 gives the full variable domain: EAGVAQSPRYKIIEKRQSVAFWCNPISGHATLYWYQQILGQGPKLLIQFQNNGVVDDSQLPKDRFSAERLKGVDSTLKIQPAKLEDSAVYLCASSPGTAPSYNEQFFGPGTRLTVL.